This T cell receptor (beta chain) was documented in a study of identical twins. The CDR3 runs to 14 residues. V shed 6 bases, J shed 2 bases, and the junction held 8 bases outside the gene matches. In germline, CDR1 is DFQATT, CDR2 SNEGSKA (reference sequence). Each CDR3 protein gets one entry after TCRdb re-called the 5' RACE reads with MiXCR. The sample lists 650,000 to 750,000 distinct CDR3 sequences, approximately 21% occurring once. In addition, the sample was reused for a study of T cells expressing NK-cell markers.

Material: PBMCs. This receptor was taken from a woman aged 18 to 35 in good health. The gene calls are TRBV20-1 and TRBJ2-7, with 9 bases identical to TRBD2. Written as DNA, the CDR3 is TGCAGTGCCACAAGCGGGGGGCGTGCCTACGAGCAGTACTTC. It encodes CSATSGGRAYEQYF.